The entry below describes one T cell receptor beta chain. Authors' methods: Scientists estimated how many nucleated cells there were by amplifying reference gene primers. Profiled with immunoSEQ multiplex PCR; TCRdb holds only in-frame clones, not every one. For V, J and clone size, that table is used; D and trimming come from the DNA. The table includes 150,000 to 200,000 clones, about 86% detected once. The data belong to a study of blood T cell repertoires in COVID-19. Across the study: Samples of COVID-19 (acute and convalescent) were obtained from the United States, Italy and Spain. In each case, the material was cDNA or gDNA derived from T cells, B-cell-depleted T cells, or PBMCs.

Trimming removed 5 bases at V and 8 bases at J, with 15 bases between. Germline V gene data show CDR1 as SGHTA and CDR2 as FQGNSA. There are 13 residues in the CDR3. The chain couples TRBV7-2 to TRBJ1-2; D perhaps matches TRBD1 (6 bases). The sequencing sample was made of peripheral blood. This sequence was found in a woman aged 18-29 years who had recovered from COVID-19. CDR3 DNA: TGTGCCAGCAGCCCCGGGACATTTGGGGGCTACACCTTC. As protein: CASSPGTFGGYTF.